This record looks at one T cell receptor (beta chain) sequence and its context. Its antigen is not known. A read error may explain this, as a much larger clone is one base away. This specimen belongs to a study of breast tumors, draining lymph nodes, adjacent tissues. Study-wide findings and caveats: That most tumor T cells come from lymph nodes remained unproven.

Breast cancer patients provided tissue from their axillary draining lymph nodes. In TCRdb, the multiplex PCR reads were re-called with MiXCR into one record per CDR3 protein. The data contain about 150,000 distinct CDR3 sequences, approximately 30% of them singletons. The CDR3 is 15 amino acids. Trimming removed 5 bases from V and 5 bases from J; junction bases left unmatched: 10. The V gene's germline CDR1 is MNHNS and CDR2 SASEGT. This receptor was taken from a female donor with breast cancer. Some clones in this sample may be carry-over from other donors' samples. J is TRBJ2-5 and V is TRBV6-1; 8 nucleotides match TRBD1. What was sequenced was axillary lymph node tissue. CDR3 nucleotide sequence: TGTGCCAGCAGTCCACCGGGACAGGTGATGGAGACCCAGTACTTC. Amino acid sequence: CASSPPGQVMETQYF.